This is a list of T cell receptor beta chains from one sample in a study of T cell clones after liver transplantation. Some clones are missing from TCRdb's copy, which holds only in-frame ones; the method was immunoSEQ multiplex PCR. The sample carries around 110,000 clones, approximately 90% recorded once. The input for sequencing was CD4+ T cells from blood, taken 12 months after liver transplant. The receptors derive from a human patient who received a liver transplant. The graft donor may have contributed some T cells. Both conserved end residues are part of each CDR3. The D gene is left open where the match is weak. Clone size is not always given. Where it is, it says once, few, many or a class for expanded clones.

D: .
size: few
V: TRBV6-5
J: TRBJ1-2
DNA: TGTGCCAGCAGTTACAGGGGATATGGCTACACCTTC
CDR3: CASSYRGYGYTF

D: TRBD1
size: few
V: TRBV19
J: TRBJ1-2
DNA: TGTGCCAGTAGTCCGGACAGGGCGGGAGGCTACACCTTC
CDR3: CASSPDRAGGYTF

D: .
size: .
V: TRBV7-8
J: TRBJ2-1
DNA: TGTGCCAGCAGCCGGGTGCCTAGCTCACCCCACAATGAGCAGTTCTTC
CDR3: CASSRVPSSPHNEQFF

D: TRBD2
size: .
V: TRBV11-3
J: TRBJ2-1
DNA: TGTGCCAGCAGCTCGGGACTAGCGGGAGTTTACAATGAGCAGTTCTTC
CDR3: CASSSGLAGVYNEQFF

D: .
size: .
V: TRBV7-7
J: TRBJ2-5
DNA: TGTGCCAGCAGCAAATCCCGGGTTCTGGGAGAGACCCAGTACTTC
CDR3: CASSKSRVLGETQYF

D: TRBD2
size: .
V: TRBV5-4
J: TRBJ2-1
DNA: TGTGCCAGCAGTTCTAGCGGGACCTCCTACAATGAGCAGTTCTTC
CDR3: CASSSSGTSYNEQFF

D: .
size: .
V: TRBV5-1
J: TRBJ1-5
DNA: TGCGCCAGCAGCGCCTCGGGACCCCAGTCGAGGGGTAGCAATCAGCCCCAGCATTTT
CDR3: CASSASGPQSRGSNQPQHF

D: TRBD2
size: many
V: TRBV11-3
J: TRBJ2-7
DNA: TGTGCCAGCAGCTCCCGAGGGCAGCGGGGAACCCCCTACGAGCAGTACTTC
CDR3: CASSSRGQRGTPYEQYF

D: .
size: .
V: TRBV19
J: TRBJ2-3
DNA: TGTGCCAGTAGGGTATCGGGACTTCGAAGCGATACGCAGTATTTT
CDR3: CASRVSGLRSDTQYF

D: TRBD2
size: .
V: TRBV30
J: TRBJ2-4
DNA: TGTGCCTGGAGACTAGCGGGAGGAAACATTCAGTACTTC
CDR3: CAWRLAGGNIQYF

D: .
size: once
V: TRBV13
J: TRBJ2-5
DNA: TGTGCCAGCAGCCCCACTATGGGAGGTCGGGCCCAGTACTTC
CDR3: CASSPTMGGRAQYF

D: TRBD1
size: .
V: TRBV6-5
J: TRBJ1-5
DNA: TGTGCCAGCAGTACGGGACAGGCTAGCAATCAGCCCCAGCATTTT
CDR3: CASSTGQASNQPQHF

D: .
size: .
V: TRBV6-5
J: TRBJ2-7
DNA: TGTGCCAGCAGCAACGGAGGGGCCGCCTCCTACGAGCAGTACTTC
CDR3: CASSNGGAASYEQYF

D: .
size: .
V: TRBV6-6
J: TRBJ1-1
DNA: TGTGCCACGTATCAGAAGAAGGGTTCTGAAGCTTTCTTT
CDR3: CATYQKKGSEAFF

D: TRBD1
size: once
V: TRBV5-4
J: TRBJ1-3
DNA: TGTGCCAGCAGCTCGGACAGGGCTGGAAACACCATATATTTT
CDR3: CASSSDRAGNTIYF

D: .
size: .
V: TRBV5-1
J: TRBJ2-5
DNA: TGCGCCAGGGCAGCGCGGACACAAGAGACCCAGTACTTC
CDR3: CARAARTQETQYF

D: TRBD1
size: .
V: TRBV19
J: TRBJ1-5
DNA: TGTGCCAGTAGTATACAGCAGGGGGCAGGTCAGCCCCAGCATTTT
CDR3: CASSIQQGAGQPQHF

D: TRBD2
size: .
V: TRBV7-2
J: TRBJ2-7
DNA: TGTGCCAGCAGCGCCCGGGACTACCTCTCTGAGCAGTACTTC
CDR3: CASSARDYLSEQYF

D: .
size: .
V: TRBV7-8
J: TRBJ2-3
DNA: TGTGCCAGCAGCCGCCCCGCTCGGTTGGATACGCAGTATTTT
CDR3: CASSRPARLDTQYF

D: .
size: .
V: TRBV6-5
J: TRBJ2-1
DNA: TGTGCCAGCCACCGGGGCTCCTACAATGAGCAGTTCTTC
CDR3: CASHRGSYNEQFF

D: .
size: once
V: TRBV4-1
J: TRBJ2-7
DNA: TGCGCCAGCAGCCAAGATCAGGGCGGGACGTACGAGCAGTACTTC
CDR3: CASSQDQGGTYEQYF

D: .
size: .
V: TRBV6-5
J: TRBJ1-4
DNA: TGTGCCAGCAGTTCGGAGATAGACAGTGTACTGTTTTTT
CDR3: CASSSEIDSVLFF

D: .
size: .
V: TRBV6-5
J: TRBJ2-7
DNA: TGTGCCAGCAGTTATCTTGGGGATAAGGACGAGCAGTACTTC
CDR3: CASSYLGDKDEQYF

D: TRBD1
size: .
V: TRBV25-1
J: TRBJ1-5
DNA: TGTGCCAGCAGTGATGGGGGACAGGGGAGATGTCAGCCCCAGCATTTT
CDR3: CASSDGGQGRCQPQHF

D: .
size: .
V: TRBV6-1
J: TRBJ2-4
DNA: TGTGCCAGCAGTGAATCGAGTGGTGGCATTCAGTACTTC
CDR3: CASSESSGGIQYF

D: .
size: .
V: TRBV27
J: TRBJ2-1
DNA: TGTGCCAGCAGTCCCCCGCTTAGTTCCGGCTCCTACAATGAGCAGTTCTTC
CDR3: CASSPPLSSGSYNEQFF

D: .
size: .
V: TRBV11-3
J: TRBJ2-7
DNA: TGTGCCAGCAGCTTAGCCCCGGGCACAAGCTACGAGCAGTACTTC
CDR3: CASSLAPGTSYEQYF

D: TRBD2
size: .
V: TRBV7-2
J: TRBJ2-4
DNA: TGTGCCAGCAGCGCGTCACTAGCGGGAGGGTCCCAGTACTTC
CDR3: CASSASLAGGSQYF

D: TRBD1
size: .
V: TRBV19
J: TRBJ1-5
DNA: TGTGCCAGTAGTATGAGGGGACAGGGTAATCAGCCCCAGCATTTT
CDR3: CASSMRGQGNQPQHF

D: TRBD1
size: .
V: TRBV28
J: TRBJ1-3
DNA: TGTGCCAGCAGAGTGACAGGGGAAGATTACGGAAACACCATATATTTT
CDR3: CASRVTGEDYGNTIYF

D: .
size: .
V: TRBV9
J: TRBJ1-5
DNA: TGTGCCAGCAGCGTAGATGGGGGTAGGTGTCTGCCCCAGCATTTT
CDR3: CASSVDGGRCLPQHF

D: .
size: .
V: TRBV4-1
J: TRBJ1-2
DNA: TGCGCCAGCAGCCAAGGGCTCGGGGGGGTGTTCCATGGCTACACCTTC
CDR3: CASSQGLGGVFHGYTF

D: .
size: .
V: TRBV7-8
J: TRBJ1-4
DNA: TGTGCCAGCAGCTTAGCTCTGGACCCAACTAATGAAAAACTGTTTTTT
CDR3: CASSLALDPTNEKLFF

D: .
size: .
V: TRBV7-2
J: TRBJ2-7
DNA: TGTGCCAGCAGCCTACAGCGCGATTACGAGCAGTACTTC
CDR3: CASSLQRDYEQYF

D: TRBD1
size: .
V: TRBV5-4
J: TRBJ1-2
DNA: TGTGCCAGCAGCGCAGGGGGAAATGGCCACACCTTC
CDR3: CASSAGGNGHTF

D: .
size: .
V: TRBV11-2
J: TRBJ2-3
DNA: TGTGCCAGCAGCTCAGAGCCGCAGGGTACGCAGTATTTT
CDR3: CASSSEPQGTQYF

D: TRBD1
size: .
V: TRBV19
J: TRBJ1-1
DNA: TGTGCCAGTAGTAAGGGACAGGGGAACACTGAAGCTTTCTTT
CDR3: CASSKGQGNTEAFF

D: TRBD1
size: .
V: TRBV6-6
J: TRBJ1-2
DNA: TGTGCCAGCAGAGATAACAGGGGGCCGGGTCATGGCTACACCTTC
CDR3: CASRDNRGPGHGYTF

D: TRBD1
size: .
V: TRBV19
J: TRBJ1-1
DNA: TGTGCTACCATTAGGGGGCAGGGGAACACTGAAGCTTTCTTT
CDR3: CATIRGQGNTEAFF

D: .
size: .
V: TRBV9
J: TRBJ2-2
DNA: TGTGCCAGCAGCGTATCGGCGGCAAGGTCGGGGGAGCTGTTTTTT
CDR3: CASSVSAARSGELFF

D: TRBD2
size: .
V: TRBV18
J: TRBJ2-1
DNA: TGTGCCAGCTCACTTGGGACTAGCGATGGTGAGCAGTTCTTC
CDR3: CASSLGTSDGEQFF

D: TRBD2
size: .
V: TRBV28
J: TRBJ2-1
DNA: TGTGCCAGCAGTTTCCCCCTGACTAGCGGGATAAATGAGCAGTTCTTC
CDR3: CASSFPLTSGINEQFF

D: TRBD1
size: .
V: TRBV7-9
J: TRBJ1-1
DNA: TGTGCCAGCGGGCGACAGGGGAACACTAAAGCTTTCTTT
CDR3: CASGRQGNTKAFF

D: TRBD1
size: .
V: TRBV4-1
J: TRBJ2-2
DNA: TGCGCCAGCAGCCAAGGGGACAGCCCAGAGAACACCGGGGAGCTGTTTTTT
CDR3: CASSQGDSPENTGELFF

D: .
size: .
V: TRBV7-8
J: TRBJ1-4
DNA: TGTGCCAGCAGCCTGCCCCAGGGACTTAATGAAAAACTGTTTTTT
CDR3: CASSLPQGLNEKLFF

D: TRBD1
size: once
V: TRBV30
J: TRBJ2-2
DNA: TGTGCCTGGAGTTTGGACAGGGCCACCGGGGAGCTGTTTTTT
CDR3: CAWSLDRATGELFF

D: .
size: once
V: TRBV7-2
J: TRBJ2-3
DNA: TGTGCCAGCAGCCCCTGGATCGAGGGGTATACGCAGTATTTT
CDR3: CASSPWIEGYTQYF

D: .
size: once
V: TRBV30
J: TRBJ1-3
DNA: TGTGCCTGGAGTGTACTTCTGGCCGTCTCTGGAAACACCATATATTTT
CDR3: CAWSVLLAVSGNTIYF

D: .
size: .
V: TRBV6-6
J: TRBJ1-1
DNA: TGTGCCAGCTGCTACAGAAACACTGAAGCTTTCTTT
CDR3: CASCYRNTEAFF

D: .
size: .
V: TRBV5-1
J: TRBJ1-3
DNA: TGCGCCAGCAGCTTGGGATATGGGGGAGGAAACACCATATATTTT
CDR3: CASSLGYGGGNTIYF

D: TRBD2
size: .
V: TRBV13
J: TRBJ2-5
DNA: TGTGCCAGCAGCTTCCGGACTAGCGGGAGTGAGACCCAGTACTTC
CDR3: CASSFRTSGSETQYF

D: .
size: .
V: TRBV18
J: TRBJ2-5
DNA: TGTGCCAGCTCACCACGTAGGGAGACCCAGTACTTC
CDR3: CASSPRRETQYF

D: .
size: .
V: TRBV5-6
J: TRBJ2-1
DNA: TGTGCCAGCAGCTCCCTTTTGGGGAATGAGCAGTTCTTC
CDR3: CASSSLLGNEQFF

D: .
size: .
V: TRBV18
J: TRBJ1-5
DNA: TGTGCCAGCTCACCCACGATAGATCAGCCCCAGCATTTT
CDR3: CASSPTIDQPQHF

D: TRBD1
size: .
V: TRBV6-5
J: TRBJ2-1
DNA: TGTGCCAGCAGATCCGGGACAGACTACAATGAGCAGTTCTTC
CDR3: CASRSGTDYNEQFF

D: TRBD1
size: .
V: TRBV29-1
J: TRBJ1-5
DNA: TGCAGCGTTGGACAGGGGGCAGTAGGACAGCCCCAGCATTTT
CDR3: CSVGQGAVGQPQHF

D: .
size: .
V: TRBV5-5
J: TRBJ1-1
DNA: TGTGCCAGCAGCTCAGGGTTCACTGAAGCTTTCTTT
CDR3: CASSSGFTEAFF

D: .
size: .
V: TRBV10-3
J: TRBJ1-2
DNA: TGTGCCATCAGTGAGTCGACGGGGCGCGGCCATGGCTACACCTTC
CDR3: CAISESTGRGHGYTF

D: TRBD2
size: .
V: TRBV19
J: TRBJ2-1
DNA: TGTGCCAGTAGTATAGACAAGACTAGCGTCTCCTACAATGAGCAGTTCTTC
CDR3: CASSIDKTSVSYNEQFF

D: .
size: .
V: TRBV28
J: TRBJ2-3
DNA: TGTGCCAGCAGCTCCTCCCCAGCTAGCACAGATACGCAGTATTTT
CDR3: CASSSSPASTDTQYF